These 27 T cell receptor beta chains were sequenced from one sample in a study of T-cell reconstitution after alpha-beta-depleted transplantation in children. The TCRbeta library incorporated unique molecular identifiers. TCRdb used MiXCR to reprocess the PCR reads, holding one entry per CDR3 protein. The sample includes about 460,000 distinct CDR3 sequences, roughly an eighth seen only once; the top ten take about 14%. The source was PBMCs, mostly from graft donor cells, collected 180 days after TCRalphabeta/CD19-depleted stem cell transplant. These receptors were collected from a female patient aged 2-9 years who had a stem cell transplant for aplastic anemia, so the T cells may come from the graft donor.

In this sample, this clonotype turned up many times. This chain links TRBV12-3 or TRBV12-4 with TRBJ2-1; D is perhaps TRBD1 or TRBD2 (6 bases each). Trimming took 4 bases from V and 14 from J, leaving 15 bases between them. The CDR3 consists of 12 residues. CDR3 in DNA: TGTGCCAGCAGTTGGGGTTACAGGGAGGAGTTCTTC. Translation gives CASSWGYREEFF.

The chain couples TRBV7-9 to TRBJ2-5; 11 positions agree with TRBD2. This CDR3 region has 15 residues. CDR1 is SEHNR, CDR2 FQNEAQ, per germline (reference sequence). The J segment lost 2 bases and the V segment lost 5 bases, leaving 4 bases of the junction unmatched. The CDR3 nucleotides read TGTGCCAGCAGCATCCCTAGCGGGGGGCAAGAGACCCAGTACTTC. Amino acids: CASSIPSGGQETQYF.

The chain joins TRBV20-1 to TRBJ2-4; TRBD2 matches at 7 bases. With 0 bases clipped from V and 8 bases from J, the junction kept 4 bases outside the gene matches. This CDR3 region has 13 residues. Germline V lookup: CDR1 DFQATT, CDR2 SNEGSKA (reference sequence). CDR3 amino acids: CSARDGRRDIQYF. Written as DNA, the CDR3 is TGCAGTGCTAGAGACGGGAGGAGAGACATTCAGTACTTC.

This clonotype was recorded a few times. The V call is TRBV18, the J call TRBJ1-1; 7 nucleotides align to TRBD1. The V segment lost 1 base and the J segment 1 base; nucleotides outside the gene matches: 6. The CDR3 is 16 residues long. The germline V gene has CDR1 KGHSH and CDR2 LQKENI. The CDR3 region has the DNA TGTGCCAGCTCACCACAGGGGGCTATCGCGAACACTGAAGCTTTCTTT. Residues: CASSPQGAIANTEAFF.

The genes are TRBV28 and TRBJ2-7; D is unresolved. The CDR3 runs 13 residues. Trimming stripped 3 bases from V and 4 bases from J, with 10 bases between. The V gene's germline CDR1 is MDHEN and CDR2 SYDVKM. CDR3 sequence: CASSFPSGYEQYF. CDR3 sequence (DNA): TGTGCCAGCAGTTTCCCATCCGGATACGAGCAGTACTTC. Complete variable domain (other parts from reference TRBV28 and TRBJ2-7): DVKVTQSSRYLVKRTGEKVFLECVQDMDHENMFWYRQDPGLGLRLIYFSYDVKMKEKGDIPEGYSVSREKKERFSLILESASTNQTSMYLCASSFPSGYEQYFGPGTRLTVT.

This clonotype was seen a few times. The rearrangement uses TRBV7-2 and TRBJ2-7; tentative D call: TRBD2 (6 bases). The CDR3 has 13 residues. Trimming removed 1 base from V and 9 bases from J, with 13 bases in between. Germline CDR1 reads SGHTA; CDR2 reads FQGNSA. The CDR3 nucleotides read TGTGCCAGCAGCTTAGATAAGCGGGCGGGGCAGTACGTC. It specifies CASSLDKRAGQYV.

This clonotype showed up many times. This chain's CDR3 is CASSHDGHGNTIYF. CDR3 DNA: TGTGCCAGCAGCCACGACGGACATGGAAACACCATATATTTT. V is TRBV12-3 or TRBV12-4 and J is TRBJ1-3; a weak D match, TRBD1 (5 bases). V was shortened by 6 bases and J by 3 bases, with 12 bases between the two germline ends. CDR3 length: 14 amino acids.

This clonotype was seen only a few times. V is TRBV28 and J is TRBJ2-1; 11 positions match TRBD2. The CDR3 contains 16 residues. Looked up from germline, CDR1 is MDHEN and CDR2 is SYDVKM. V lost 5 bases, J lost 7 bases, and 10 bases stayed unmatched. The CDR3 loop reads CASSHPRLAGGNEQFF. Here the CDR3 DNA reads TGTGCCAGCAGTCATCCGAGGCTAGCGGGGGGTAATGAGCAGTTCTTC.

This clonotype occurred a few times. The chain has TRBV7-2 and TRBJ2-7, with D maybe TRBD2 (6 bases). V was clipped by 1 base and J by 3 bases, with 16 bases between them. Per germline, CDR1 SGHTA and CDR2 FQGNSA. This CDR3 spans 16 amino acids. CDR3 DNA sequence: TGTGCCAGCAGCTTAGTACCCCTAGCGAGAGTCTACGAGCAGTACTTC. It encodes CASSLVPLARVYEQYF.

The chain uses TRBV10-3 and TRBJ2-1, with D unresolved. Trimming removed 5 bases at V and 8 bases at J, with 7 bases between. The CDR3 runs to 11 residues. Germline V lookup: CDR1 ENHRY, CDR2 SYGVKD. As DNA, the CDR3 is TGTGCCATCAGTCGCCTAGATGAGCAGTTCTTC. It is translated as CAISRLDEQFF.

This clonotype occurred many times. The V call is TRBV15, the J call TRBJ2-1; D ambiguous. This CDR3 region has 14 residues. CDR1 is LNHNV, CDR2 YYDKDF, per germline (reference sequence). Trimming took 4 bases from V and 6 from J, leaving 13 bases between them. The CDR3 reads CATSTWRVPNEQFF. In DNA, the CDR3 is TGTGCCACCAGCACGTGGAGAGTCCCCAATGAGCAGTTCTTC.

This clonotype occurred a few times. The J gene is TRBJ2-1, the V gene TRBV30, with 7 bases matching TRBD2. This CDR3 is 15 amino acids long. Germline CDR1 GTSNPN, CDR2 SVGIG (reference sequence). After removal of 2 bases from V and 5 bases from J, the junction contained 9 bases not matched to a gene. The chain's CDR3 is CAWSPGWRENNEQFF. CDR3 DNA: TGTGCCTGGAGTCCCGGATGGCGGGAGAACAATGAGCAGTTCTTC.

In this sample, this clonotype turned up many times. The CDR3 loop is CASSLKGYNSPLHF. CDR3 DNA: TGTGCCAGCAGTTTAAAAGGATATAATTCACCCCTCCACTTT. The V gene is TRBV12-3 or TRBV12-4, the J gene TRBJ1-6; D is unclear. V was trimmed by 2 bases and J by 4 bases, leaving 6 bases between them. The CDR3 has 14 amino acids.

J is TRBJ2-3 and V is TRBV5-1; D remains unclear. V lost 7 bases to trimming and J lost 2 bases, with 8 bases between them. Germline CDR1 is SGHRS and CDR2 is YFSETQ. The CDR3 contains 12 residues. Written as DNA, the CDR3 is TGCGCCAGCGCACGGGCCACAGATACGCAGTATTTT. This encodes CASARATDTQYF.

This clonotype was recorded a few times. The germline gene is not matched at one end of the junction; a read error may be the cause. The J gene is TRBJ1-1, the V gene TRBV20-1, with no clear D. Germline V gene data show CDR1 as DFQATT and CDR2 as SNEGSKA (reference sequence). The CDR3 covers 14 residues. The CDR3 DNA reads TGCAGTGCCAGAGCCGCCGCGCGGAACACTGAAGCTTTCTTT. Amino acids: CSARAAARNTEAFF.

This clonotype was observed a handful of times. The chain is built from TRBV27 and TRBJ2-2, with TRBD2 matching 13 bases. Trimming removed 4 bases from V and 8 bases from J; junction bases left unmatched: 7. Germline-derived CDR1 and CDR2 are MNHEY and SMNVEV (reference sequence). This CDR3 is built from 16 residues. CDR3 DNA sequence: TGTGCCAGCAGTTGGGGACTAGCGGGGTCGAAAGGGGAGCTGTTTTTT. Translation gives CASSWGLAGSKGELFF.

The V and J genes are TRBV6-1 and TRBJ2-3; D might be TRBD1 or TRBD2, each matching 5 bases. CDR1 is MNHNS, CDR2 SASEGT, per germline. The germline V and J ends were trimmed by 6 bases and 8 bases, with 18 bases remaining between them. The CDR3 is 14 residues long. The CDR3 coding sequence is TGTGCCAGCAGAGAGTCCCGGGACCTATCTACGCAGTATTTT. Protein sequence: CASRESRDLSTQYF.

This clonotype was counted a few times. The V call is TRBV4-1, the J call TRBJ2-1, with 9 bases matching TRBD2. CDR3 length: 17 residues. Per germline, CDR1 MGHRA and CDR2 YSYEKL. V shed 3 bases, J shed 4 bases, and the junction held 10 bases outside the gene matches. The CDR3 nucleotides read TGCGCCAGCAGCCATACTTTAGCGGGAGTAGCTTACAATGAGCAGTTCTTC. It is translated as CASSHTLAGVAYNEQFF.

This clonotype was seen more than once but under ten times. The chain combines TRBV15 with TRBJ1-2; D is unresolved. The V gene's germline CDR1 is LNHNV and CDR2 YYDKDF (reference sequence). V lost 3 bases and J 6 bases, leaving 11 bases between the germline ends. The CDR3 contains 13 residues. The CDR3 nucleotides are TGTGCCACCAGCAGTGCCTTATCGGATGGCTACACCTTC. It codes for CATSSALSDGYTF.

The table lists this clonotype with many counts. The chain is built from TRBV20-1 and TRBJ2-5; TRBD1 matches at 9 bases. The junction had 12 bases not matched to a gene; V was cut back by 3 bases and J by 4 bases. CDR1 and CDR2 from the germline V gene are DFQATT and SNEGSKA (reference sequence). This CDR3 comprises 16 residues. The CDR3 DNA reads as TGCAGTGCTAGGGGGGGGCATTGGACAGGGGCAGAGACCCAGTACTTC. Translated: CSARGGHWTGAETQYF.

This clonotype was picked up a small number of times. The chain carries TRBV20-1 and TRBJ1-5, with D possibly TRBD1 on 5 matching bases. Per germline, CDR1 DFQATT and CDR2 SNEGSKA (reference sequence). Trimming shortened V by 3 bases and J by 0 bases, and 24 bases separated the two germline ends. The CDR3 has 19 residues. Here the CDR3 DNA reads TGCAGTGCTAGGTCCCGGAGGGGCGTCGTGATATATAGCAATCAGCCCCAGCATTTT. Its translation: CSARSRRGVVIYSNQPQHF.

The chain combines TRBV27 with TRBJ2-3, with 10 bases identical to TRBD2. The V and J ends lost 5 bases and 2 bases, in that order; junction bases with no gene match: 10. There are 17 residues in the CDR3. From germline, CDR1 is MNHEY and CDR2 SMNVEV (reference sequence). In nucleotides, the CDR3 is TGTGCCAGCAGTCCCACTCGACTAGCGGGCCTCACAGATACGCAGTATTTT. Translated: CASSPTRLAGLTDTQYF.

This clonotype was recorded only once. The V gene is TRBV5-5, the J gene TRBJ2-2; tentative D call: TRBD1 (5 bases). V lost 2 bases, J lost 5 bases, and 13 bases lay in between. The CDR3 consists of 15 residues. Looked up from germline, CDR1 is SGHKS and CDR2 is YYEKEE (reference sequence). CDR3 coding DNA: TGTGCCAGCAGCTTCCCGCACAGGAGAACCGGGGAGCTGTTTTTT. Protein product: CASSFPHRRTGELFF. Looking up the rest from reference TRBV5-5 and TRBJ2-2 gives the full variable domain: DAGVTQSPTHLIKTRGQQVTLRCSPISGHKSVSWYQQVLGQGPQFIFQYYEKEERGRGNFPDRFSARQFPNYSSELNVNALLLGDSALYLCASSFPHRRTGELFFGEGSRLTVL.

There are a few counts of this clonotype. This chain uses TRBV24-1 with TRBJ2-2; TRBD1 agrees at 7 bases. CDR1 and CDR2 (germline): KGHDR, SFDVKD. V shed 4 bases, J shed 2 bases, and the junction held 6 bases outside the gene matches. The CDR3 runs 16 residues. The DNA for the CDR3 is TGTGCCACCAGTGACTCCGGGACAGTTAACACCGGGGAGCTGTTTTTT. This encodes CATSDSGTVNTGELFF.

The genes are TRBV7-9 and TRBJ2-7; D might be TRBD2 (5 bases). CDR3 length: 14 amino acids. Trimming took 2 bases from V and 3 from J, leaving 11 bases between them. Germline V gene data show CDR1 as SEHNR and CDR2 as FQNEAQ (reference sequence). CDR3 nucleotides: TGTGCCAGCAGCTTACTCGTGGGAGACTACGAGCAGTACGTC. Encoded protein: CASSLLVGDYEQYV.

The CDR3: CASSSPPGLAGAYEQYF. The CDR3 nucleotides read TGTGCCAGCAGTTCGCCCCCGGGACTAGCGGGCGCCTACGAGCAGTACTTC. The chain couples TRBV28 to TRBJ2-7, with 12 bases lining up with TRBD2. Germline trimming cut 4 bases from V and 2 bases from J; bases unmatched to any gene: 9. CDR1 MDHEN and CDR2 SYDVKM come from the germline V gene. The CDR3 covers 17 residues.

This clonotype was seen repeatedly, ten times or more. The gene calls are TRBV20-1 and TRBJ2-3, with 11 bases that match TRBD2. From germline, CDR1 is DFQATT and CDR2 SNEGSKA (reference sequence). V lost 4 bases and J lost 0; bases outside the gene matches: 3. This CDR3 region has 15 residues. CDR3 in amino acids: CSAIGLAGSTDTQYF. The CDR3 DNA reads TGCAGTGCTATTGGACTAGCGGGTAGCACAGATACGCAGTATTTT.